This T cell receptor beta chain was documented in a study of T cell repertoires in cytomegalovirus infection. Overall study findings and caveats: HLA-C-restricted TCR beta clonotypes specific for CMV led the ex vivo response.

TCRdb fed the reads into MiXCR, producing one record per CDR3 protein. The sample holds approximately 590,000 distinct CDR3 sequences, 35% to 50% seen once. In germline, CDR1 is MNHEY, CDR2 SMNVEV (reference sequence). The CDR3 contains 13 residues. About this clonotype itself: As yet, its antigen is unknown. One end of the junction fails to match germline, which may point to a read error.

This TCR derives from a human donor in good health (CMV status not recorded). Some clones in this sample may be carry-over from other donors' samples. The specimen was cultured PBMCs, collected from culture after CMV antigen stimulation. The chain joins TRBV27 to TRBJ2-2, with unresolved D. The CDR3 region is CASRLSGTGELFF. The DNA for the CDR3 is TGTGCCAGCCGTTTGAGTGGCACCGGGGAGCTGTTTTTT.